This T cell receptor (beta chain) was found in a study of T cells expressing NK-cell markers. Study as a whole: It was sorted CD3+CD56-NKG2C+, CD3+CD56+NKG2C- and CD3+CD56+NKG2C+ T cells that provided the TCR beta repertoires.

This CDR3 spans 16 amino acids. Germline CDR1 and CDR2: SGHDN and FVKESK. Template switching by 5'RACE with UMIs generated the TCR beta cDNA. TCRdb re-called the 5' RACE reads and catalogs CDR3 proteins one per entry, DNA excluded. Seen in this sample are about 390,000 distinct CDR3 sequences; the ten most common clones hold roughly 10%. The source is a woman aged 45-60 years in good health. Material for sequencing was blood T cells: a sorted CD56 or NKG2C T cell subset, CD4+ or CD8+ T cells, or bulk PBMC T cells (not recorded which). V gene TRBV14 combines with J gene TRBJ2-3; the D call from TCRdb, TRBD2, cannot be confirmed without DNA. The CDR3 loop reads CASSLSTSGRSDTQYF. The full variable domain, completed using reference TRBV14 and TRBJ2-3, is EAGVTQFPSHSVIEKGQTVTLRCDPISGHDNLYWYRRVMGKEIKFLLHFVKESKQDESGMPNNRFLAERTGGTYSTLKVQPAELEDSGVYFCASSLSTSGRSDTQYFGPGTRLTVL.